The rows below give T cell receptor beta chains drawn from one sample of a study of blood T cells in healthy people across ages. Each CDR3 protein gets one entry after TCRdb re-called the 5' RACE reads with MiXCR. The sample has more than 650,000 distinct CDR3 sequences, about 20% seen once. Sequenced sample: blood. Receptors were obtained from a man between 65 and 79 years old in good health. CDR3s leave out the opening cysteine and the closing phenylalanine or tryptophan. Clone size is not always given. Where it is, it says once, few, many or a class for expanded clones.

cdr3_aa: ASSSPRVSGVSDTQY
v_call: TRBV6-5
j_call: TRBJ2-3
clone_size: NA

cdr3_aa: ASSIPTGVHTEAF
v_call: TRBV28
j_call: TRBJ1-1
clone_size: few

cdr3_aa: ASSQGGLQETQY
v_call: TRBV3-1
j_call: TRBJ2-5
clone_size: few

cdr3_aa: ASSPKTSGEQF
v_call: TRBV18
j_call: NA
clone_size: few

cdr3_aa: SARHRPTGFSGYT
v_call: TRBV20-1
j_call: TRBJ1-2
clone_size: few

cdr3_aa: ASSYRLNEQF
v_call: TRBV6-5
j_call: TRBJ2-1
clone_size: NA

cdr3_aa: ASRMTGTTGELF
v_call: TRBV6-2/TRBV6-3
j_call: TRBJ2-2
clone_size: NA

cdr3_aa: ASSSTGGDTEAF
v_call: TRBV5-1
j_call: TRBJ1-1
clone_size: NA

cdr3_aa: SAQASGPYNEQF
v_call: TRBV20-1
j_call: TRBJ2-1
clone_size: few

cdr3_aa: ASRLGQGVAYEQY
v_call: TRBV5-5
j_call: TRBJ2-7
clone_size: NA

cdr3_aa: ASSLFGDDQPQH
v_call: TRBV28
j_call: TRBJ1-5
clone_size: NA

cdr3_aa: ASSVHYEQY
v_call: TRBV7-2
j_call: TRBJ2-7
clone_size: few

cdr3_aa: ASSFGRGPGNTIY
v_call: TRBV12-3/TRBV12-4
j_call: TRBJ1-3
clone_size: once

cdr3_aa: ASSTGAGGNTIY
v_call: TRBV7-2
j_call: TRBJ1-3
clone_size: NA

cdr3_aa: SAPRLAGNTDTQY
v_call: TRBV20-1
j_call: TRBJ2-3
clone_size: NA

cdr3_aa: ASSLATNEKLF
v_call: TRBV6-4
j_call: TRBJ1-4
clone_size: NA

cdr3_aa: ACEGLAKNIQY
v_call: TRBV6-1
j_call: TRBJ2-4
clone_size: once

cdr3_aa: SARPGLAGNRETQY
v_call: TRBV20-1
j_call: TRBJ2-5
clone_size: few

cdr3_aa: ASSLARGLDIQY
v_call: TRBV28
j_call: TRBJ2-4
clone_size: many

cdr3_aa: ASSSGTWPDTQY
v_call: TRBV7-9
j_call: TRBJ2-3
clone_size: few

cdr3_aa: ASSQDPLSGGADTQY
v_call: TRBV4-1
j_call: TRBJ2-3
clone_size: NA

cdr3_aa: TSREDRSDTQY
v_call: TRBV5-1
j_call: TRBJ2-3
clone_size: NA

cdr3_aa: ASSVASTPQDTQY
v_call: TRBV9
j_call: TRBJ2-3
clone_size: NA

cdr3_aa: SVDASGRADTQY
v_call: TRBV20-1
j_call: TRBJ2-3
clone_size: NA